These 11 T cell receptor beta chains were all obtained from the same sample, sequenced in a study of beta chain features in type 1 diabetes (dated by TCRdb to the late 2010s). The library was obtained by the immunoSEQ multiplex PCR assay. The entire isolated RNA was reverse transcribed using the High Capacity cDNA Reverse Transcription Kit, and thus expressed TCRB transcripts were sequenced. TCRdb holds this immuneACCESS table with in-frame rearrangements only. Some clones are missing; in checked studies, unresolved V genes explain under half, and the rest has no known cause. A total of a few hundred thousand clones appear in this sample, roughly 17% of them only once. The top ten clones comprise about 0.092% of the sample. These receptors have no identified antigens. On the study overall, not on this receptor specifically: In all four CD4+ subsets, TCRB CDR3 length was moderately but significantly shorter in type 1 diabetes patients.

The sample comprised naive CD4+ T cells from blood. The cell subset or site label for this specimen denotes: true naive CD4+ T cells. Every receptor here comes from a man aged 25 to 45 with type 1 diabetes.

This chain connects TRBV7-2 to TRBJ2-7; TRBD2 matches at 11 bases. With V trimmed by 4 bases and J by 7 bases, 3 bases remained unmatched. Germline V gene lookup returns CDR1 SGHTA and CDR2 FQGNSA. The CDR3 contains 13 residues. CDR3 protein: CASSSRLAGEQYF. The CDR3 DNA reads TGTGCCAGCAGCTCAAGACTAGCGGGGGAGCAGTACTTC. The whole variable domain, filled in from reference TRBV7-2 and TRBJ2-7, reads GAGVSQSPSNKVTEKGKDVELRCDPISGHTALYWYRQSLGQGLEFLIYFQGNSAPDKSGLPSDRFSAERTGGSVSTLTIQRTQQEDSAVYLCASSSRLAGEQYFGPGTRLTVT.

V gene TRBV14 combines with J gene TRBJ2-3; 14 bases are shared with TRBD2. Germline V lookup: CDR1 SGHDN, CDR2 FVKESK. Trimming at V came to 3 bases and at J to 6 bases, leaving 11 bases not matched to a gene. This CDR3 is built from 18 residues. The chain's CDR3 is CASSHRGTSGSGGDTQYF. Written as DNA, the CDR3 is TGTGCCAGCAGCCATCGAGGGACTAGCGGGAGCGGTGGTGATACGCAGTATTTT.

The gene calls are TRBV5-6 and TRBJ2-5; D uncertain. The CDR3 spans 14 residues. V was cut by 1 base and J by 2 bases, with 9 bases left in between. CDR1 is SGHDT, CDR2 YYEEEE, per germline. This CDR3 reads CASSLSSSQETQYF. For the CDR3, the DNA is TGTGCCAGCAGCTTGTCTTCGTCACAAGAGACCCAGTACTTC.

The chain joins TRBV30 to TRBJ1-2; TRBD1 might be the D (5 bases). The V end lost 0 bases, the J end lost 5 bases, and 7 bases lay between the germline ends. Germline V CDR1 and CDR2: GTSNPN, SVGIG (reference sequence). The CDR3 spans 12 residues. The CDR3 region has the DNA TGTGCCTGGAGTGTAGACAGTTATGGCTACACCTTC. Translated: CAWSVDSYGYTF.

The gene calls are TRBV18 and TRBJ2-5; TRBD1 matches 7 bases. Germline trimming cut 0 bases from V and 6 bases from J; bases unmatched to any gene: 4. Per the germline V gene, CDR1 is KGHSH and CDR2 is LQKENI. The CDR3 is 14 residues long. CDR3: CASSPPRGPKTQYF. CDR3 nucleotides: TGTGCCAGCTCACCACCGAGGGGGCCGAAGACCCAGTACTTC.

J is TRBJ1-2 and V is TRBV11-2; no definite D call. V shed 5 bases and J shed 6 bases, with 13 bases lying between them. The CDR3 is made up of 13 amino acids. Germline V gives CDR1 SGHAT, CDR2 FQNNGV. CDR3 amino acids: CASSPRTGDGYTF. For the CDR3, the DNA is TGTGCCAGCAGCCCCCGGACCGGGGATGGCTACACCTTC. The full variable domain, with the rest looked up from reference TRBV11-2 and TRBJ1-2, is EAGVAQSPRYKIIEKRQSVAFWCNPISGHATLYWYQQILGQGPKLLIQFQNNGVVDDSQLPKDRFSAERLKGVDSTLKIQPAKLEDSAVYLCASSPRTGDGYTFGSGTRLTVV.

This chain uses TRBV28 with TRBJ2-1; 14 nucleotides agree with TRBD2. Germline CDR1 and CDR2: MDHEN and SYDVKM. The CDR3 extends over 14 amino acids. Unmatched junction bases numbered 2, after V lost 6 bases and J lost 7 bases. In DNA form, the CDR3 reads TGTGCCAGCAGGGGGACTAGCGGGAGAAATGAGCAGTTCTTC. This codes for CASRGTSGRNEQFF.

This clone was counted only a few times. The chain has TRBV28 and TRBJ2-1; a weak D match, TRBD2 (6 bases). The CDR3 covers 15 residues. V lost 1 base and J lost 6, with 13 bases in between. CDR1 is MDHEN and CDR2 is SYDVKM in the germline V gene. The CDR3 protein is CASSLFSAGLNEQFF. The CDR3 DNA reads TGTGCCAGCAGTTTATTCTCCGCGGGACTCAATGAGCAGTTCTTC.

The V and J genes are TRBV5-1 and TRBJ1-1; perhaps TRBD1 as D (5 bases). The CDR3 has 16 amino acids. V was trimmed by 0 bases and J by 1 base, leaving 13 bases between them. Germline CDR1 SGHRS, CDR2 YFSETQ. The CDR3 DNA is TGCGCCAGCAGCTTGGGGGGCAGAAGACAGAACACTGAAGCTTTCTTT. As protein: CASSLGGRRQNTEAFF.

This clone was observed a handful of times. The chain recombines TRBV29-1 with TRBJ1-1; 8 nucleotides align to TRBD1. The V and J ends lost 7 bases and 3 bases, in that order; junction bases with no gene match: 16. The CDR3 runs 16 residues. The germline gives CDR1 SQVTM, CDR2 ANQGSEA. In nucleotides, the CDR3 is TGCAGCGGCCCGACACTCAGGGGGCCCGCTTACACTGAAGCTTTCTTT. Translated: CSGPTLRGPAYTEAFF.

This chain uses TRBV7-2 with TRBJ2-1, with D possibly being TRBD1 or TRBD2 (5 bases each). V shed 0 bases and J shed 15 bases, with 15 bases lying between them. The CDR3 runs to 13 residues. Germline-derived CDR1 and CDR2 are SGHTA and FQGNSA. CDR3 nucleotide sequence: TGTGCCAGCAGCTTAGCCGACGGGGCTAGGTCGTTCTTC. It specifies CASSLADGARSFF.